The table lists the clone carrying this T cell receptor beta chain with a few counts. Its antigen is currently unknown. These data come from a study of CD8 T cells in ankylosing spondylitis. Study-level findings and limits: There was a TCR beta motif, made of several highly homologous variants, that appeared characteristic of ankylosing spondylitis blood.

TCRdb re-analysed the 5' RACE reads in MiXCR, keeping a single row per CDR3 protein. The sample has some 330,000 distinct CDR3 sequences, 7% to 9% seen once. CDR1 SGHVS and CDR2 FNYEAQ come from the germline V gene. V was pared by 3 bases and J by 0 bases, with 6 bases between. The CDR3 covers 13 residues. The genes are TRBV7-6 and TRBJ2-7; D gene uncertain. The receptor's source is a male donor with ankylosing spondylitis. The sample taken for sequencing was blood, either unsorted or a sorted T cell fraction (not recorded which). The CDR3 sequence: CASSFQHSYEQYF. Written as DNA, the CDR3 is TGTGCCAGCAGCTTTCAACACTCCTACGAGCAGTACTTC.